The sequence of this T cell receptor (beta chain) was determined in a study of shared clonotypes between healthy human individuals. Findings and caveats of the study: Shared clonotypes across all four donors exceeded non-shared ones in generation probability. The sharing of about 5% of naive CD4 clonotypes was seen across a handful of donors.

Clones were read by immunoSEQ multiplex PCR, and TCRdb kept only the in-frame ones, dropping some. The sample holds approximately 2.1 million clones, about 92% seen once. The investigators split CD4+ cells into a CD45RA+ naive subset and a CD45RA-negative memory subset. Concerning this clone itself: Its matching antigen is unknown.

This clonotype was sampled from a man aged 18 to 30 in good health. Some clones in this sample may be carry-over from other donors' samples. Sample: naive CD4+ T cells from PBMCs. Described subset: CD45RA+ positively selected.

CDR3: CASSNPGQGSNEKLFF. The CDR3 bases are TGTGCCAGTAGTAACCCGGGACAGGGCTCTAATGAAAAACTGTTTTTT. The chain is built from TRBV19 and TRBJ1-4; 9 nucleotides align to TRBD1. CDR1 and CDR2 from the germline V gene are LNHDA and SQIVND (reference sequence). V gave up 4 bases and J gave up 3 bases; unmatched junction bases: 6. The CDR3 totals 16 residues. Combining the CDR3 with reference TRBV19 and TRBJ1-4 gives the whole variable domain DGGITQSPKYLFRKEGQNVTLSCEQNLNHDAMYWYRQDPGQGLRLIYYSQIVNDFQKGDIAEGYSVSREKKESFPLTVTSAQKNPTAFYLCASSNPGQGSNEKLFFGSGTQLSVL.